The source of this TCR beta chain is a study of T cell clonality in common variable immunodeficiency. Assay used: immunoSEQ multiplex PCR; TCRdb lists only in-frame clones, some missing. Sampling found about 64,000 clones, none seen once. The germline CDR1 and CDR2 sequences are LNHDA and SQIVND (reference sequence). The V segment lost 10 bases and the J segment 6 bases; nucleotides outside the gene matches: 13. CDR3 length equals 15 residues. This clone was counted many times. Read coverage stops 3 residues before the CDR3 terminus; the germline J gene supplies the remainder. This clonotype originated in a person between 18 and 75 years old in good health. The sequenced sample consisted of peripheral blood mononuclear cells. The genes are TRBV19 and TRBJ2-3; the match to TRBD1 covers 10 bases. CDR3 amino acids: CATALPGQGLDTQYF. CDR3 DNA (partial): TGTGCCACTGCCCTCCCGGGACAGGGGCTCGATACG.